These 16 T cell receptor beta chains came from one sample sequenced in a study of glioma-infiltrating T cells after dendritic cell vaccination. Using immunoSEQ multiplex PCR, the repertoire was profiled, and TCRdb retains in-frame clones only, with some absent. The sample yields roughly 82,000 clones, roughly 90% seen once. The material sequenced was blood, taken before dendritic cell vaccination. The receptor set was obtained from a human donor with glioblastoma.

V is TRBV7-9 and J is TRBJ2-3; 8 bases fit TRBD2. Germline lookup yields CDR1 SEHNR and CDR2 FQNEAQ (reference sequence). CDR3 size: 13 residues. The DNA of the CDR3 is TGTGCTATCCCCGGGGGGGGCCCAGATACGCAGTATTTT. Its protein product is CAIPGGGPDTQYF. Full variable domain (missing parts from reference TRBV7-9 and TRBJ2-3): DTGVSQNPRHKITKRGQNVTFRCDPISEHNRLYWYRQTLGQGPEFLTYFQNEAQLEKSRLLSDRFSAERPKGSFSTLEIQRTEQGDSAMYLCAIPGGGPDTQYFGPGTRLTVL.

The V call is TRBV2, the J call TRBJ1-5, with D hard to call. Germline V gene lookup returns CDR1 SNHLY and CDR2 FYNNEI. CDR3 length equals 14 residues. Trimming left V 6 bases short and J 3 bases short, with 12 bases between. CDR3 amino acids: CASRGVSNNQPQHF. CDR3 nucleotide sequence: TGTGCCAGCAGAGGAGTTAGCAACAATCAGCCCCAGCATTTT. The whole variable domain, filled in from reference TRBV2 and TRBJ1-5, reads EPEVTQTPSHQVTQMGQEVILRCVPISNHLYFYWYRQILGQKVEFLVSFYNNEISEKSEIFDDQFSVERPDGSNFTLKIRSTKLEDSAMYFCASRGVSNNQPQHFGDGTRLSIL.

This clone was seen just once. CDR3 protein: CASSNSGGTYEQYF. The DNA for the CDR3 is TGTGCCAGCAGCAATAGCGGGGGCACCTACGAGCAGTACTTC. This chain uses TRBV11-2 with TRBJ2-7, with 9 bases matching TRBD2. Trimming took 5 bases from V and 2 from J; bases not matched to a gene: 4. Germline-derived CDR1 and CDR2 are SGHAT and FQNNGV. This CDR3 is 14 amino acids long.

The count of this clone is one. The chain combines TRBV19 with TRBJ1-2; 9 nucleotides match TRBD1. The V gene's germline CDR1 is LNHDA and CDR2 SQIVND (reference sequence). The CDR3 has 13 amino acids. The ends lost 3 bases at V and 8 bases at J; junction bases unmatched: 4. CDR3 in amino acids: CASSIHRGQGYTF. In DNA, the CDR3 is TGTGCCAGTAGTATTCACAGGGGGCAAGGCTACACCTTC.

The genes are TRBV7-3 and TRBJ2-2; D remains ambiguous. Per germline, CDR1 SGHTA and CDR2 FQGTGA. CDR3 length: 14 residues. With 5 bases removed from V and 1 base from J, the gap between germline ends came to 8 bases. This chain's CDR3 is CASSNSQNTGELFF. For the CDR3, the DNA is TGTGCCAGCAGCAATTCACAGAACACCGGGGAGCTGTTTTTT.

This chain uses TRBV7-2 with TRBJ1-5; tentative D call: TRBD1 (5 bases). The V gene's germline CDR1 is SGHTA and CDR2 FQGNSA. V was clipped by 5 bases and J by 3 bases, with 14 bases between them. The CDR3 runs to 15 residues. CDR3 region: CASSPEGDTNQPQHF. CDR3 coding DNA: TGTGCCAGCAGCCCAGAAGGGGATACCAATCAGCCCCAGCATTTT.

This chain joins TRBV4-1 and TRBJ2-2; 11 bases map to TRBD1. Germline V gene sequence: CDR1 MGHRA, CDR2 YSYEKL. With V trimmed by 2 bases and J by 4 bases, 3 bases remained unmatched. The CDR3 totals 16 residues. In DNA, the CDR3 is TGCGCCAGCAGCCAACGGGACAGGGGGAGCACCGGGGAGCTGTTTTTT. Residues: CASSQRDRGSTGELFF.

A word on this clone: This specimen includes other DNA sequences encoding the same CDR3. V and J are TRBV19 and TRBJ1-5; unclear D gene. Germline V gives CDR1 LNHDA, CDR2 SQIVND (reference sequence). The CDR3 is 12 residues long. The germline V and J ends were trimmed by 7 bases and 4 bases, with 8 bases remaining between them. CDR3 in amino acids: CASKGGNQPQHF. CDR3 in DNA: TGTGCCAGTAAGGGAGGGAATCAGCCCCAGCATTTT.

The chain couples TRBV29-1 to TRBJ2-5; TRBD1 matches at 11 bases. Looked up from germline, CDR1 is SQVTM and CDR2 is ANQGSEA. With V trimmed by 3 bases and J by 0 bases, 12 bases remained unmatched. The CDR3 runs to 18 residues. In nucleotides, the CDR3 is TGCAGCGTTGATGGGACAGGGGGGGCTGGAACAAACCAAGAGACCCAGTACTTC. This codes for CSVDGTGGAGTNQETQYF. Full variable domain (outside the CDR3, taken from reference TRBV29-1 and TRBJ2-5): SAVISQKPSRDICQRGTSLTIQCQVDSQVTMMFWYRQQPGQSLTLIATANQGSEATYESGFVIDKFPISRPNLTFSTLTVSNMSPEDSSIYLCSVDGTGGAGTNQETQYFGPGTRLLVL.

This chain links TRBV15 with TRBJ2-1, with 12 nucleotides matching TRBD1. Trimming took 6 bases from V and 7 from J; bases not matched to a gene: 7. Per germline, CDR1 LNHNV and CDR2 YYDKDF (reference sequence). This CDR3 comprises 15 residues. The CDR3 loop is CATRKWGQGANEQFF. In DNA form, the CDR3 reads TGTGCCACCAGAAAATGGGGACAGGGGGCTAATGAGCAGTTCTTC. The full variable domain, rest sourced from reference TRBV15 and TRBJ2-1, is DAMVIQNPRYQVTQFGKPVTLSCSQTLNHNVMYWYQQKSSQAPKLLFHYYDKDFNNEADTPDNFQSRRPNTSFCFLDIRSPGLGDTAMYLCATRKWGQGANEQFFGPGTRLTVL.

The chain has TRBV25-1 and TRBJ2-5; weak D call: TRBD2 (5 bases). Per the germline V gene, CDR1 is MGHDK and CDR2 is SYGVNS. The CDR3 is 14 residues long. V lost 1 base, J lost 1 base, and 7 bases lay in between. DNA of the CDR3: TGTGCCAGCAGTGAATCGGGGAGCCAAGAGACCCAGTACTTC. It translates to CASSESGSQETQYF.

This chain uses TRBV10-3 with TRBJ2-1; a weak D match, TRBD2 (5 bases). Trimming stripped 4 bases from V and 6 bases from J, with 19 bases between. Looked up from germline, CDR1 is ENHRY and CDR2 is SYGVKD. CDR3 length: 16 amino acids. The CDR3 DNA follows: TGTGCCATCAGTGCGAGGGCAGAGGGTCGAGGCAATGAGCAGTTCTTC. Protein sequence: CAISARAEGRGNEQFF.

The chain recombines TRBV5-6 with TRBJ1-5; D might be TRBD1 (6 bases). In germline, CDR1 is SGHDT, CDR2 YYEEEE. V lost 0 bases and J lost 7, with 11 bases in between. The CDR3 runs 14 residues. CDR3 sequence: CASSLAGDRQPQHF. As DNA, the CDR3 is TGTGCCAGCAGCTTGGCAGGGGATCGACAGCCCCAGCATTTT.

The gene calls are TRBV30 and TRBJ1-1; TRBD1 is a possible D gene (5 bases). This CDR3 region has 14 residues. The V gene's germline CDR1 is GTSNPN and CDR2 SVGIG (reference sequence). The V gene lost 3 bases and the J gene lost 6 bases, with 17 bases spanning the gap. Written as DNA, the CDR3 is TGTGCCTGGAGGGGACTGGGGGGGACGGCTGAAGCTTTCTTT. This codes for CAWRGLGGTAEAFF.

The rearrangement uses TRBV18 and TRBJ1-4; D might be TRBD1 (5 bases). Germline CDR1 reads KGHSH; CDR2 reads LQKENI. This CDR3 is built from 15 residues. Trimming left V 4 bases short and J 3 bases short, with 12 bases between. CDR3: CASSRFREANEKLFF. In DNA form, the CDR3 reads TGTGCCAGCTCACGGTTCAGGGAAGCTAATGAAAAACTGTTTTTT.

The chain has TRBV14 and TRBJ2-5; TRBD1 matches at 8 bases. After removal of 3 bases from V and 8 bases from J, the junction contained 11 bases not matched to a gene. Per the germline V gene, CDR1 is SGHDN and CDR2 is FVKESK. The CDR3 loop spans 15 amino acids. For the CDR3, the DNA is TGTGCCAGCAGCCAGCACGGACAGGGTGGGGGAACCCAGTACTTC. The encoded protein is CASSQHGQGGGTQYF.